These 8 T cell receptor beta chains came from one sample sequenced in a study of shared clonotypes between healthy human individuals. Positive CCR7 selection of CD45RO-negative cells yielded the naive CD8 cells, and terminally differentiated effector memory CD45RA+ cells were excluded. Using immunoSEQ multiplex PCR, the repertoire was profiled, and TCRdb retains in-frame clones only, with some absent. The table includes about 2,100,000 clones, about 93% detected once. Sequencing used naive CD8+ T cells from PBMCs. These receptors all come from a man between 18 and 35 years old in good health. Some clones in this sample may be carry-over from other donors' samples.

The rearrangement links TRBV28 to TRBJ1-3; D is unresolved. V dropped 2 bases and J dropped 4 bases, with 9 bases sitting between them. There are 14 residues in the CDR3. CDR1 is MDHEN and CDR2 is SYDVKM in the germline V gene. CDR3 amino acids: CASSLTTNGNTIYF. The DNA for the CDR3 is TGTGCCAGCAGTTTAACCACAAACGGAAACACCATATATTTT.

The rearrangement uses TRBV9 and TRBJ1-2; a possible D gene is TRBD1 (5 bases). The germline V and J ends were trimmed by 3 bases and 10 bases, with 19 bases remaining between them. CDR3 length equals 14 residues. Germline V gene sequence: CDR1 SGDLS, CDR2 YYNGEE. CDR3 residues: CASSATGTVIDYTF. The DNA for the CDR3 is TGTGCCAGCAGCGCTACCGGGACGGTAATTGACTACACCTTC.

This chain joins TRBV13 and TRBJ2-7; tentative D call: TRBD1 (6 bases). The length of the CDR3 is 14 residues. CDR1 is PRHDT, CDR2 FYEKMQ, per germline (reference sequence). V lost 0 bases to trimming and J lost 4 bases, with 10 bases between them. The CDR3 loop reads CASSLGRQAYEQYF. The CDR3 DNA is TGTGCCAGCAGCTTAGGCCGACAGGCTTACGAGCAGTACTTC.

The CDR3 sequence: CASSLISSYNEQFF. CDR3 bases: TGTGCCAGCAGCTTAATCAGCTCCTACAATGAGCAGTTCTTC. V and J are TRBV13 and TRBJ2-1; the D is unclear. Between the trimmed V and J ends, which lost 2 bases and 0 bases, there was a span of 5 bases. Germline V gives CDR1 PRHDT, CDR2 FYEKMQ (reference sequence). The CDR3 runs 14 residues. Looking up the rest from reference TRBV13 and TRBJ2-1 gives the full variable domain: AAGVIQSPRHLIKEKRETATLKCYPIPRHDTVYWYQQGPGQDPQFLISFYEKMQSDKGSIPDRFSAQQFSDYHSELNMSSLELGDSALYFCASSLISSYNEQFFGPGTRLTVL.

The chain carries TRBV6-5 and TRBJ1-1; D possibly corresponds to TRBD1 (5 bases). The CDR3 extends over 13 amino acids. The V end was cut by 2 bases, the J end by 5 bases, with 9 bases between. CDR1 and CDR2 from the germline V gene are MNHEY and SVGAGI. The CDR3 protein is CASSYGALTEAFF. The CDR3 region has the DNA TGTGCCAGCAGTTACGGGGCCTTAACTGAAGCTTTCTTT.

This chain links TRBV2 with TRBJ2-7; 9 bases align to TRBD1. Per the germline V gene, CDR1 is SNHLY and CDR2 is FYNNEI. CDR3 length: 14 amino acids. The V segment lost 7 bases and the J segment 4 bases; nucleotides outside the gene matches: 8. CDR3 in amino acids: CASNPDRGGYEQYF. The DNA for the CDR3 is TGTGCCAGCAACCCGGACAGGGGCGGTTACGAGCAGTACTTC.

CDR3 coding DNA: TGTGCCAGCAGTTACTCAGTGGGGCGCTCCTACGAGCAGTACTTC. It encodes CASSYSVGRSYEQYF. This chain connects TRBV6-5 to TRBJ2-7; D is possibly TRBD1 (5 bases). Trimming shortened V by 0 bases and J by 0 bases, and 9 bases separated the two germline ends. This CDR3 comprises 15 residues. CDR1 MNHEY and CDR2 SVGAGI come from the germline V gene.

The V gene is TRBV7-3, the J gene TRBJ2-7; D perhaps matches TRBD1 (7 bases). Per germline, CDR1 SGHTA and CDR2 FQGTGA. The CDR3 runs to 13 residues. The V end was cut by 5 bases, the J end by 4 bases, with 12 bases between. The CDR3 spells CASSRGTDYEQYF. CDR3 bases: TGTGCCAGCAGCCGCGGGACAGATTACGAGCAGTACTTC.